The present T cell receptor (beta chain) was sequenced within a study of OX40 agonist ivuxolimab in advanced cancers. The table came from immunoSEQ multiplex PCR; TCRdb's copy has only in-frame clones and leaves some out. The sample consists of more than 75,000 clones, roughly 91% of them appearing once. Germline CDR1 is SGHRS and CDR2 is YFSETQ. V shed 4 bases, J shed 1 base, and the junction held 4 bases outside the gene matches. The CDR3 runs to 16 residues. The clonotype comes from an adult with an advanced solid tumor such as melanoma, head and neck, liver or kidney cancer. This specimen was CD4+ or CD8+ T cells sorted from blood, taken in a trial of the OX40 agonist ivuxolimab. J is TRBJ2-3 and V is TRBV5-1, with TRBD2 matching over 12 bases. The CDR3 region is CASSGTSGGRTDTQYF. The CDR3 bases are TGCGCCAGCAGCGGAACTAGCGGGGGGCGCACAGATACGCAGTATTTT.